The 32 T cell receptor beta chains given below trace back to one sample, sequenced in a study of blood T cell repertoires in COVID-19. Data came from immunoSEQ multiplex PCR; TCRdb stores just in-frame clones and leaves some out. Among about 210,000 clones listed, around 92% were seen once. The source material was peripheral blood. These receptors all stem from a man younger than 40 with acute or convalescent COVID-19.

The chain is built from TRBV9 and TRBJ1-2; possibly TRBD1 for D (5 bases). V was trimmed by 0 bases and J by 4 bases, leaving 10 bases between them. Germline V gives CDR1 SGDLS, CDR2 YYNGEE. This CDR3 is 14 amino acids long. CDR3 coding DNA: TGTGCCAGCAGCGTAGGTCAGGGTTCCTATGGCTACACCTTC. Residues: CASSVGQGSYGYTF.

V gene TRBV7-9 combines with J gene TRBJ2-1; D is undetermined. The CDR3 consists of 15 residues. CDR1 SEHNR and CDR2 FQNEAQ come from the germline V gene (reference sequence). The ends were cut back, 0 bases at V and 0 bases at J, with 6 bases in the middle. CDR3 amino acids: CASSLAGLSYNEQFF. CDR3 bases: TGTGCCAGCAGCTTAGCGGGCCTCTCCTACAATGAGCAGTTCTTC.

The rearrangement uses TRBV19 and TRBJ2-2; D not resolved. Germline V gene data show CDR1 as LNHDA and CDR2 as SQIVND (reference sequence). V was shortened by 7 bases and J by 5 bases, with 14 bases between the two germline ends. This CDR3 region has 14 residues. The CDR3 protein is CASTTPEKTGELFF. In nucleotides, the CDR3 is TGTGCCAGTACCACTCCCGAAAAGACCGGGGAGCTGTTTTTT. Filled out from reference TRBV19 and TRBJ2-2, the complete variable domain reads DGGITQSPKYLFRKEGQNVTLSCEQNLNHDAMYWYRQDPGQGLRLIYYSQIVNDFQKGDIAEGYSVSREKKESFPLTVTSAQKNPTAFYLCASTTPEKTGELFFGEGSRLTVL.

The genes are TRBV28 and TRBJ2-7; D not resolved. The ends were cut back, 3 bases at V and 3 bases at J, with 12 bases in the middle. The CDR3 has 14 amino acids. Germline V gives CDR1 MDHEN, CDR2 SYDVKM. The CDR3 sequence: CASSFPTRFYEQYF. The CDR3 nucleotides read TGTGCCAGCAGTTTTCCCACCAGATTCTACGAGCAGTACTTC.

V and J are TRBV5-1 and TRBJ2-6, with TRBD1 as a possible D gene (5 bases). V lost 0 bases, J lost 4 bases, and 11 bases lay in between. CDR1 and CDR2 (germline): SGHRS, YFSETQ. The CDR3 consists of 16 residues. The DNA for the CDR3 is TGCGCCAGCAGCTTGGAGGCAGGGTGGGGGGCCAACGTCCTGACTTTC. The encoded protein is CASSLEAGWGANVLTF.

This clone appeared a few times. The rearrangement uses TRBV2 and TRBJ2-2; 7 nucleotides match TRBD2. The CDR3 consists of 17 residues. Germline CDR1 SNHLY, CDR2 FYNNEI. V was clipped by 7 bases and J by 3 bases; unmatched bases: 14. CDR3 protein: CASTSEIGLADTGELFF. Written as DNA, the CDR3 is TGTGCCAGCACCTCAGAAATCGGGCTAGCGGACACCGGGGAGCTGTTTTTT.

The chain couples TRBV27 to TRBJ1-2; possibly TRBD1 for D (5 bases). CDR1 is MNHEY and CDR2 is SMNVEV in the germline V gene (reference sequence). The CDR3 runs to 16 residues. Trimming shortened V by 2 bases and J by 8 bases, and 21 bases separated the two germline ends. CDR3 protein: CASSLKIQGRPFGYTF. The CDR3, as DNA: TGTGCCAGCAGTTTAAAGATCCAGGGAAGACCTTTCGGCTACACCTTC.

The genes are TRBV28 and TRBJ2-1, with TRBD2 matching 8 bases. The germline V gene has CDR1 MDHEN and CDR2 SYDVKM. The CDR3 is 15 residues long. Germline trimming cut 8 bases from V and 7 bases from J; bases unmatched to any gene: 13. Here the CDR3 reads CASQLQGVAGNEQFF. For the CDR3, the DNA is TGTGCCAGCCAATTACAGGGAGTAGCGGGGAATGAGCAGTTCTTC. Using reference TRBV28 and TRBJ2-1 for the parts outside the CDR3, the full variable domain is DVKVTQSSRYLVKRTGEKVFLECVQDMDHENMFWYRQDPGLGLRLIYFSYDVKMKEKGDIPEGYSVSREKKERFSLILESASTNQTSMYLCASQLQGVAGNEQFFGPGTRLTVL.

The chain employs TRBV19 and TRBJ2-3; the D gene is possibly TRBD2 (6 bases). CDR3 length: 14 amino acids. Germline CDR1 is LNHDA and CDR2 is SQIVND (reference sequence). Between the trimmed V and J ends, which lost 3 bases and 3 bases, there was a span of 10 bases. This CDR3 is CASSIWGDTDTQYF. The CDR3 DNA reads TGTGCCAGTAGTATTTGGGGGGATACAGATACGCAGTATTTT.

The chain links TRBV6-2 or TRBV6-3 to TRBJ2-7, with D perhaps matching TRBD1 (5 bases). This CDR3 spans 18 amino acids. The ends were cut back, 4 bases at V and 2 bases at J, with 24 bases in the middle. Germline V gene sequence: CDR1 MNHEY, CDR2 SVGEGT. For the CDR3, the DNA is TGTGCCAGCAGTTTCAGTAAGGTCCGGACACGAATGGCCTACGAGCAGTACTTC. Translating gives CASSFSKVRTRMAYEQYF.

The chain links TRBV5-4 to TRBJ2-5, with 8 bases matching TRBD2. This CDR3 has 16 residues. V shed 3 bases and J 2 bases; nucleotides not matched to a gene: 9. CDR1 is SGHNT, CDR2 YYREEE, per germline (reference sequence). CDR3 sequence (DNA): TGTGCCAGCAGCTCTGGGCGGGGGGCAGGGCAAGAGACCCAGTACTTC. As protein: CASSSGRGAGQETQYF.

The CDR3 spells CASSFVPPGLAGSEQYF. The CDR3 nucleotides read TGTGCCAGCAGTTTTGTACCCCCGGGACTAGCGGGTTCCGAGCAGTACTTC. This chain joins TRBV27 and TRBJ2-7; TRBD2 matches 12 bases. V dropped 3 bases and J dropped 6; count of bases not matched to a gene: 12. The CDR3 is made up of 17 amino acids. Germline assignment: CDR1 MNHEY and CDR2 SMNVEV (reference sequence).

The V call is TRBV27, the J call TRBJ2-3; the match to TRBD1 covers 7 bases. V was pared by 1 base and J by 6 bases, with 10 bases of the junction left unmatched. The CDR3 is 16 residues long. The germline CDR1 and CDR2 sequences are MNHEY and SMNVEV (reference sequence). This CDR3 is CASSLWTGSGRDTQYF. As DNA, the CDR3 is TGTGCCAGCAGTTTATGGACAGGCAGTGGGCGGGATACGCAGTATTTT.

CDR3 sequence reads: CASSYAAKGGYTF. The CDR3 nucleotides read TGTGCCAGCAGTTACGCAGCTAAGGGGGGCTACACCTTC. The chain links TRBV6-2 or TRBV6-3 to TRBJ1-2, with D perhaps TRBD1 (5 bases). The CDR3 extends over 13 amino acids. From germline, CDR1 is MNHEY and CDR2 SVGEGT. V lost 2 bases and J 8 bases, leaving 12 bases between the germline ends.

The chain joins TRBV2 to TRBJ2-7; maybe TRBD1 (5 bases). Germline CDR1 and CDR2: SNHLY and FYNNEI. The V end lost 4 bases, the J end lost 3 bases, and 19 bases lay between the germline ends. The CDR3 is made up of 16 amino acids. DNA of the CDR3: TGTGCCAGCAGTGCCGGTAGGGCAGGGTTTGTCTACGAGCAGTACTTC. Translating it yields CASSAGRAGFVYEQYF.

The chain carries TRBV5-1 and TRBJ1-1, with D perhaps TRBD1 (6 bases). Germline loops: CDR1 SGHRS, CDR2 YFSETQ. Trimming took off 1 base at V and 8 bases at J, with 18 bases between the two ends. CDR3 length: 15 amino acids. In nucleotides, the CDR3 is TGCGCCAGCAGCTTGACGGCAAGGGGGGGCGGAGAAGCTTTCTTT. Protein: CASSLTARGGGEAFF.

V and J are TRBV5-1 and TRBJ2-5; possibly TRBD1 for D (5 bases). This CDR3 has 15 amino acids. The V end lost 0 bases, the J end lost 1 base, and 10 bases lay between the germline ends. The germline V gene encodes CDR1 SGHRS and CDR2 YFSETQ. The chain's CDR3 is CASSLAAGFQETQYF. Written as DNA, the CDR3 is TGCGCCAGCAGCTTGGCAGCAGGGTTCCAAGAGACCCAGTACTTC.

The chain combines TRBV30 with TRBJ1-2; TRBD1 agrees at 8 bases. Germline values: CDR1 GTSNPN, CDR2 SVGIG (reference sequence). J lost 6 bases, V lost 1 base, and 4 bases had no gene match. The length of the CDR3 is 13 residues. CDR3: CAWSEDRVNGYTF. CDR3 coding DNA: TGTGCCTGGAGTGAGGACAGGGTGAATGGCTACACCTTC. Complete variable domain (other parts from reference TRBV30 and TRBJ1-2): SQTIHQWPATLVQPVGSPLSLECTVEGTSNPNLYWYRQAAGRGLQLLFYSVGIGQISSEVPQNLSASRPQDRQFILSSKKLLLSDSGFYLCAWSEDRVNGYTFGSGTRLTVV.

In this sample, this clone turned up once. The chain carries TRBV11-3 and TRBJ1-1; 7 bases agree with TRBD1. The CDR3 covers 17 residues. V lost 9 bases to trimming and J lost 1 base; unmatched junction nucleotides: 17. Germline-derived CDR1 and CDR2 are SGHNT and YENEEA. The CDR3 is CARTKPHDRDKNTEAFF. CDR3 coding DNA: TGTGCCAGAACCAAACCCCACGACAGGGACAAGAACACTGAAGCTTTCTTT.

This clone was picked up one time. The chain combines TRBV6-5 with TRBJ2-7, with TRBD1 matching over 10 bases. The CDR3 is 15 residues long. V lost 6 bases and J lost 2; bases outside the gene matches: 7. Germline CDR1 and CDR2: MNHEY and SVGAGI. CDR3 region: CASRTGGTGAYEQYF. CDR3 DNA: TGTGCCAGCAGAACAGGCGGGACAGGGGCCTACGAGCAGTACTTC.

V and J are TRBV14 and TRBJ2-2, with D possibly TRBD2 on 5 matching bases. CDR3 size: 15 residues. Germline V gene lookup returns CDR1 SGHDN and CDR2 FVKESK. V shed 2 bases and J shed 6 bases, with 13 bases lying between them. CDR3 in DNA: TGTGCCAGCAGCCAAAGGCCGGGATGGCCCGGGGAGCTGTTTTTT. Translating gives CASSQRPGWPGELFF.

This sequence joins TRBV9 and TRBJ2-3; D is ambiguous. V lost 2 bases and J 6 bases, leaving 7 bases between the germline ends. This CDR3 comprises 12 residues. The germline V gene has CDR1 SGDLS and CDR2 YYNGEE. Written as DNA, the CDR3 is TGTGCCAGCAGCGTCGCAGGTGATACGCAGTATTTT. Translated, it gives CASSVAGDTQYF.

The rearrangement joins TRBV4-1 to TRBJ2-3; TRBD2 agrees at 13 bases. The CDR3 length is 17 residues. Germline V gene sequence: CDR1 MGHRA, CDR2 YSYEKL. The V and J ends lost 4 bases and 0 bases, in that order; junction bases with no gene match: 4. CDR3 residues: CASSLGTSGESTDTQYF. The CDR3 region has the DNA TGCGCCAGCAGCCTGGGGACTAGCGGGGAGAGCACAGATACGCAGTATTTT.

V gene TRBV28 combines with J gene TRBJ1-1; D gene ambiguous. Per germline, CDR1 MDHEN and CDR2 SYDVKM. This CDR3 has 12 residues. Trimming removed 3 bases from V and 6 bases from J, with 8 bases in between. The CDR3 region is CASSFMGAEAFF. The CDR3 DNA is TGTGCCAGCAGTTTTATGGGAGCTGAAGCTTTCTTT.

The CDR3 sequence: CASSGVRSSDTQYF. CDR3 nucleotide sequence: TGTGCCAGCTCAGGTGTACGGAGTTCCGATACGCAGTATTTT. V and J are TRBV18 and TRBJ2-3; no clear D gene. V shed 5 bases and J shed 6 bases, with 15 bases lying between them. This CDR3 spans 14 amino acids. CDR1 is KGHSH and CDR2 is LQKENI in the germline V gene.

CDR3 protein: CASSVDWQTGTGNTIYF. The CDR3 region has the DNA TGTGCCAGCAGCGTAGATTGGCAGACAGGCACTGGAAACACCATATATTTT. The genes are TRBV9 and TRBJ1-3; D possibly corresponds to TRBD1 (6 bases). The germline V gene has CDR1 SGDLS and CDR2 YYNGEE. The length of the CDR3 is 17 residues. V was cut by 0 bases and J by 2 bases, with 15 bases left in between.

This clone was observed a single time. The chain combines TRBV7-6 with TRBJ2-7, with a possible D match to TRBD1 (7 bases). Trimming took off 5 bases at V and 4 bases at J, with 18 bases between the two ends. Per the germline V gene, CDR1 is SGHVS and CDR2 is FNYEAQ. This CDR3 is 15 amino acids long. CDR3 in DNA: TGTGCCAGCAGCCCGGTCACGGCGGGACAGTACGAGCAGTACTTC. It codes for CASSPVTAGQYEQYF.

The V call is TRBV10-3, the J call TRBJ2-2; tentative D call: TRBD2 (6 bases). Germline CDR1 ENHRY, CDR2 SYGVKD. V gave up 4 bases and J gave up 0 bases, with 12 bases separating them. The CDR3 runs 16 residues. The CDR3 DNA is TGTGCCATCAGTGCTAGGTGGGAGGCGAACACCGGGGAGCTGTTTTTT. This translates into CAISARWEANTGELFF.

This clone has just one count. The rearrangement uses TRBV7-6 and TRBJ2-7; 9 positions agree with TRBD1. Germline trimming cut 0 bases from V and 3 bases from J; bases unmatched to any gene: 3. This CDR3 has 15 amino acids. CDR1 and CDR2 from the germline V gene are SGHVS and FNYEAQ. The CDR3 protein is CASSLALTGGYEQYF. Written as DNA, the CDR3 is TGTGCCAGCAGCTTAGCCTTGACAGGGGGCTACGAGCAGTACTTC.

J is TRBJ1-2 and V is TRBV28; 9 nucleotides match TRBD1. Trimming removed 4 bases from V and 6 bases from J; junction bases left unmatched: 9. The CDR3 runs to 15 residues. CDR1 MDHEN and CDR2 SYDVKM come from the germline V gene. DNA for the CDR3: TGTGCCAGCAGTTCCGGGACAGGGAAATTCCATGGCTACACCTTC. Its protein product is CASSSGTGKFHGYTF.

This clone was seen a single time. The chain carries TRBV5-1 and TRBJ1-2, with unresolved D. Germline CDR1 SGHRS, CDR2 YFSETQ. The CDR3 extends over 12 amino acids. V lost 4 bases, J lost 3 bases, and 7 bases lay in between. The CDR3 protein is CASSPPDYGYTF. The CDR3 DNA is TGCGCCAGCAGCCCACCGGACTATGGCTACACCTTC.

The CDR3 DNA is TGCGCCAGCAGCCCCCCGGGACAGGGACGGAATGAGCAGTTCTTC. It specifies CASSPPGQGRNEQFF. The genes are TRBV5-1 and TRBJ2-1; TRBD1 matches 9 bases. The germline CDR1 and CDR2 sequences are SGHRS and YFSETQ. V was pared by 4 bases and J by 7 bases, with 9 bases of the junction left unmatched. The CDR3 runs to 15 residues. The entire variable domain, with the rest obtained from reference TRBV5-1 and TRBJ2-1, is as follows: KAGVTQTPRYLIKTRGQQVTLSCSPISGHRSVSWYQQTPGQGLQFLFEYFSETQRNKGNFPGRFSGRQFSNSRSEMNVSTLELGDSALYLCASSPPGQGRNEQFFGPGTRLTVL.